This TCR beta chain was sequenced during a study of control samples from healthy donors and cancer patients. The germline gives CDR1 LNHDA, CDR2 SQIVND (reference sequence). CDR3 length equals 14 residues. Trimming left V 7 bases short and J 6 bases short, with 18 bases between. Assay used: immunoSEQ multiplex PCR; TCRdb lists only in-frame clones, some missing. Altogether around 95,000 clones are present, about 90% being singletons, with the ten largest covering roughly 18%. This sequence originates from a woman between 45 and 65 years old in good health. V and J are TRBV19 and TRBJ1-2, with unresolved D. Sequencing was done on a sample of blood. The CDR3 sequence is CASTGWSVIDGYTF. CDR3 DNA sequence: TGTGCCAGTACCGGTTGGAGCGTTATAGATGGCTACACCTTC.